This passage covers 3 T cell receptor beta chains from one sample sequenced in a study of T cell responses to AZD1222 COVID-19 vaccine. Here immunoSEQ multiplex PCR was the method, and the copy in TCRdb shows in-frame clones only, minus some. The data hold 140,000 to 150,000 clones, with over 80% observed a single time. The sequencing here drew on peripheral blood, taken on day 0 of MenACWY control vaccination. Receptors were obtained from an adult in good health.

V gene TRBV7-5 combines with J gene TRBJ2-5; the table's D call of TRBD1 was not tested on the DNA. TRBV7-5 is flagged as a pseudogene. CDR3 length: 16 residues. The CDR3 DNA sequence: TGTGTCAGAAGTCACCGGGACAGGGGACGCTCGGAGACCCAGTACTTC. This gives the protein CVRSHRDRGRSETQYF.

The genes are TRBV28 and TRBJ2-3; TRBD2 matches at 7 bases. The CDR3 extends over 16 amino acids. Per the germline V gene, CDR1 is MDHEN and CDR2 is SYDVKM. Trimming took 3 bases from V and 2 from J; bases not matched to a gene: 8. CDR3 in DNA: TGTGCCAGCAGTTTCTTGGCGGGGGAGACCACAGATACGCAGTATTTT. Residues: CASSFLAGETTDTQYF. Complete variable domain (other parts from reference TRBV28 and TRBJ2-3): DVKVTQSSRYLVKRTGEKVFLECVQDMDHENMFWYRQDPGLGLRLIYFSYDVKMKEKGDIPEGYSVSREKKERFSLILESASTNQTSMYLCASSFLAGETTDTQYFGPGTRLTVL.

This clone appeared a single time. The V call is TRBV2, the J call TRBJ2-3; D tentatively reads TRBD1 or TRBD2 (5 bases each). The CDR3 runs 13 residues. Germline V gene lookup returns CDR1 SNHLY and CDR2 FYNNEI. V was clipped by 5 bases and J by 2 bases, with 8 bases between them. CDR3 DNA sequence: TGTGCCAGCAGTAGGGACGCCACAGATACGCAGTATTTT. Translation: CASSRDATDTQYF.